This T cell receptor (beta chain) was sequenced in a study of blood T cell repertoires in COVID-19. Study in general: Spain, Italy and the United States supplied samples that represented acute and convalescent COVID-19. PBMCs, B-cell-depleted T cells, or T cells provided the cDNA or gDNA that made up the material.

The V end lost 0 bases, the J end lost 5 bases, and 16 bases lay between the germline ends. The germline V gene encodes CDR1 SEHNR and CDR2 FQNEAQ (reference sequence). The CDR3 consists of 16 residues. As originally analysed: By means of reference gene primer amplification, nucleated cell counts were estimated. The assay was immunoSEQ multiplex PCR, and TCRdb's table has in-frame clones only and misses some. That table gives V, J and clone size, and the DNA gave D and trimming. This table has 150,000 to 200,000 clones, over 75% appearing once. The chain uses TRBV7-9 and TRBJ1-1; TRBD1 is a possible D gene (5 bases). The receptor's source is a woman aged 70 to 79 with acute or convalescent COVID-19. Material: peripheral blood. CDR3 nucleotide sequence: TGTGCCAGCAGCTTAGCGCGTCAGGGAAGGAGTACTGAAGCTTTCTTT. Translation gives CASSLARQGRSTEAFF.